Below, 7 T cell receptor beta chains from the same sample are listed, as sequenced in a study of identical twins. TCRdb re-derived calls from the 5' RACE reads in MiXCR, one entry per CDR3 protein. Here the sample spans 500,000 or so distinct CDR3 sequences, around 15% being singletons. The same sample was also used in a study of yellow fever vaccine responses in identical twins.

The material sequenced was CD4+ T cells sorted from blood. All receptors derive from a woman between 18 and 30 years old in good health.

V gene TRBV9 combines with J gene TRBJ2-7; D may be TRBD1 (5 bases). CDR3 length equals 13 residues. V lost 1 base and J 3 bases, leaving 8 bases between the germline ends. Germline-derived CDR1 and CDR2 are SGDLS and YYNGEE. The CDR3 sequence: CASSVRGGYEQYF. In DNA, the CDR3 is TGTGCCAGCAGCGTAAGGGGCGGCTACGAGCAGTACTTC.

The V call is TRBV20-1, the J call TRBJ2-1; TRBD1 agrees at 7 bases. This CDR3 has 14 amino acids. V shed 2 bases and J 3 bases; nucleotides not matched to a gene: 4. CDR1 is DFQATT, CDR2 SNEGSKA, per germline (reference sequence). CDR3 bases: TGCAGTGCTAGAAGAGGGGGCTTCTACAATGAGCAGTTCTTC. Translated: CSARRGGFYNEQFF.

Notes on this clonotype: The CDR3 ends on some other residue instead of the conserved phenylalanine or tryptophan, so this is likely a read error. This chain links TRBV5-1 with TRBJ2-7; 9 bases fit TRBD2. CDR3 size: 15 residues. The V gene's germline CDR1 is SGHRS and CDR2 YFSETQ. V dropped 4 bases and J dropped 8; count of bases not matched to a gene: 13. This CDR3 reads CASSVRTSGSTQQYL. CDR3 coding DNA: TGCGCCAGCAGCGTTAGAACTAGCGGGTCTACGCAGCAGTACTTA.

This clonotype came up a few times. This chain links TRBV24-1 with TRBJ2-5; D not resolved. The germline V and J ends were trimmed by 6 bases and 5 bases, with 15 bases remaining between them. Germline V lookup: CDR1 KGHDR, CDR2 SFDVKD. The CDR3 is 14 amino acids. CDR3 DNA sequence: TGTGCCACCAGTAACCAGGACCGGCGGGAGACCCAGTACTTC. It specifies CATSNQDRRETQYF.

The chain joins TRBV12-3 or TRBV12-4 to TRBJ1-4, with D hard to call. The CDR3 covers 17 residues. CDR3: CTCSFSLGGIGGEKLFF. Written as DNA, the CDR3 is TGTACCTGCAGTTTTTCCCTAGGCGGTATCGGTGGTGAAAAACTGTTTTTT.

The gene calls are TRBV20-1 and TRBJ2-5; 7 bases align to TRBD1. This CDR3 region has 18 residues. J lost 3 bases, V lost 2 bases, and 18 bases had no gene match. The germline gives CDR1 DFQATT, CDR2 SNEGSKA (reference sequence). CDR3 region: CSARYRGMGWGPEETQYF. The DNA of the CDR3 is TGCAGTGCTAGATACAGGGGTATGGGTTGGGGTCCCGAAGAGACCCAGTACTTC.

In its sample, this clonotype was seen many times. CDR3 protein: CASSRPRGEQYF. CDR3 DNA sequence: TGTGCCAGCAGCCGGCCTAGAGGCGAGCAGTACTTC. V is TRBV4-2 and J is TRBJ2-7; D gene unclear. V was shortened by 4 bases and J by 6 bases, with 10 bases between the two germline ends. The CDR3 has 12 amino acids. CDR1 and CDR2 from the germline V gene are LGHNA and YNFKEQ.